Shown below are 3 T cell receptor beta chains from a single sample sequenced in a study of sequential checkpoint blockade in melanoma. Treatment noted: randomized to nivolumab then ipilimumab (arm A) or the reverse (arm B). Method: immunoSEQ multiplex PCR; TCRdb's copy keeps in-frame clones and lacks some. The sample carries just over 1,500 clones, 24% recorded once. Sequences were derived from tumor tissue (inferred from file names), sampled from a patient given nivolumab and ipilimumab in sequence. These receptor sequences come from a human donor with melanoma.

This clone showed up just a few times. This chain joins TRBV6-8 and TRBJ2-3; tentative D call: TRBD1 (6 bases). CDR1 is MNHGY, CDR2 SAAAGT, per germline. Between the trimmed V and J ends, which lost 4 bases and 2 bases, there was a span of 13 bases. This CDR3 region has 15 residues. The chain's CDR3 is CASSSTGLVTDTQYF. The CDR3, as DNA: TGTGCCAGCAGTTCTACAGGGTTGGTCACAGATACGCAGTATTTT.

This clone is medium-sized within its sample. The J gene is TRBJ2-7, the V gene TRBV11-3, with TRBD2 identical over 8 bases. The length of the CDR3 is 14 residues. The trim removed 5 bases at V and 2 bases at J, leaving 5 bases unmatched. The germline V gene has CDR1 SGHNT and CDR2 YENEEA. The CDR3 sequence is CASSQGGGTYEQYF. CDR3 DNA sequence: TGTGCCAGCAGCCAAGGCGGGGGGACCTACGAGCAGTACTTC.

The V call is TRBV10-2, the J call TRBJ1-1; D unresolved. The CDR3 is 12 amino acids. V lost 7 bases and J lost 1, with 7 bases in between. The germline CDR1 and CDR2 sequences are WSHSY and SAAADI. The CDR3 reads CASIGGNTEAFF. CDR3 nucleotide sequence: TGCGCCAGCATCGGCGGGAACACTGAAGCTTTCTTT.